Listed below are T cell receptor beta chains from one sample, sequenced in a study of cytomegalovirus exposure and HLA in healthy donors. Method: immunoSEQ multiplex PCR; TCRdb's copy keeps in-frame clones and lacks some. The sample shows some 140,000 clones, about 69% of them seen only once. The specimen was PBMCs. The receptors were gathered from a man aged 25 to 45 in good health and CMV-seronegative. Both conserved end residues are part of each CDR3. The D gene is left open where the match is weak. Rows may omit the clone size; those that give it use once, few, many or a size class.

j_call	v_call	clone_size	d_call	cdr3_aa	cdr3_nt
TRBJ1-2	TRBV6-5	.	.	CASSYSQGGYTF	TGTGCCAGCAGTTACTCCCAGGGGGGCTACACCTTC
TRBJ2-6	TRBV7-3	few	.	CASSPTGSGANVLTF	TGTGCCAGCAGCCCGACAGGCTCTGGGGCCAACGTCCTGACTTTC
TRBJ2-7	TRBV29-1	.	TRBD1	CSATGQGGYEQYF	TGCAGCGCCACCGGACAGGGGGGGTACGAGCAGTACTTC
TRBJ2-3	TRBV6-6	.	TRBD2	CASSAPGGNADTQYF	TGTGCCAGCAGTGCCCCGGGGGGGAACGCAGATACGCAGTATTTT
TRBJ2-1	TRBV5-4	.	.	CASSHGRGSYNEQFF	TGTGCCAGCAGCCACGGAAGGGGATCCTACAATGAGCAGTTCTTC
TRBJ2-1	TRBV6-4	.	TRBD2	CASSGKAGNEQFF	TGTGCCAGCAGTGGGAAAGCGGGAAATGAGCAGTTCTTC
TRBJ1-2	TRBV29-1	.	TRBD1	CSGEDRGRGYTF	TGCAGCGGAGAAGACAGGGGACGCGGCTACACCTTC
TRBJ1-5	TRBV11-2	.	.	CASSLNINQPQHF	TGTGCCAGCAGCTTAAATATTAATCAGCCCCAGCATTTT
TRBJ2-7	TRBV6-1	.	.	CASSEQGYEQYF	TGTGCCAGCAGTGAACAGGGCTACGAGCAGTACTTC
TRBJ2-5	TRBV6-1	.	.	CASSGETQYF	TGTGCCAGCAGCGGGGAGACCCAGTACTTC
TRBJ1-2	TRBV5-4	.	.	CASSFQGNIGGYTF	TGTGCCAGCAGCTTCCAGGGAAATATCGGCGGCTACACCTTC